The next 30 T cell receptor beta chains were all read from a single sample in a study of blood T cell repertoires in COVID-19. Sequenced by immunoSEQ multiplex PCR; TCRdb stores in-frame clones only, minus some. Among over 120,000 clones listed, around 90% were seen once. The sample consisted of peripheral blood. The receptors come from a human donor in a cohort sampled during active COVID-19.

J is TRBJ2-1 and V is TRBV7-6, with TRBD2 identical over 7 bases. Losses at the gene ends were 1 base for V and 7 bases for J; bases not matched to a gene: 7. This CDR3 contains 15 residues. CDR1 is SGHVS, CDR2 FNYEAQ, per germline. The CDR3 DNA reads TGTGCCAGCAGCTTAGTGGGGGGGGGATTTAATGAGCAGTTCTTC. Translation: CASSLVGGGFNEQFF.

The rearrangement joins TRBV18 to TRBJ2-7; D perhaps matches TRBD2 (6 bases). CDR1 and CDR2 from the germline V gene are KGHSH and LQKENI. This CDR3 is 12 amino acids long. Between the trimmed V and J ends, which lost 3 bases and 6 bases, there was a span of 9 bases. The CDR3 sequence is CASSPGGSEQYF. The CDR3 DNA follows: TGTGCCAGCTCACCGGGGGGAAGCGAGCAGTACTTC.

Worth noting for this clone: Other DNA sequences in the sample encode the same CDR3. The CDR3 region has the DNA TGCGCCAGCAGCCTCGGGAGCTCTGGAAACACCATATATTTT. As protein: CASSLGSSGNTIYF. The rearrangement links TRBV5-1 to TRBJ1-3, with unresolved D. Trimming stripped 4 bases from V and 0 bases from J, with 8 bases between. CDR1 is SGHRS, CDR2 YFSETQ, per germline. This CDR3 has 14 residues. The full variable domain, with the rest looked up from reference TRBV5-1 and TRBJ1-3, is KAGVTQTPRYLIKTRGQQVTLSCSPISGHRSVSWYQQTPGQGLQFLFEYFSETQRNKGNFPGRFSGRQFSNSRSEMNVSTLELGDSALYLCASSLGSSGNTIYFGEGSWLTVV.

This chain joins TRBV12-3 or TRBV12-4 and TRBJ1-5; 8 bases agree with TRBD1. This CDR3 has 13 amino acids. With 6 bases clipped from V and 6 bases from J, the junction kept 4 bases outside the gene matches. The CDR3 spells CASSFGQGQPQHF. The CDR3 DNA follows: TGTGCCAGCAGCTTCGGACAGGGTCAGCCCCAGCATTTT.

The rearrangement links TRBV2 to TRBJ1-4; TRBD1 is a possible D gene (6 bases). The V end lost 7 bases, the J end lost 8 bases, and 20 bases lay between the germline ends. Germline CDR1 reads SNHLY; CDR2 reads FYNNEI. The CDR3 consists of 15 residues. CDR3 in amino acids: CASTHREGSWEKLFF. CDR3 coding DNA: TGTGCCAGCACTCACAGGGAGGGGTCTTGGGAAAAACTGTTTTTT.

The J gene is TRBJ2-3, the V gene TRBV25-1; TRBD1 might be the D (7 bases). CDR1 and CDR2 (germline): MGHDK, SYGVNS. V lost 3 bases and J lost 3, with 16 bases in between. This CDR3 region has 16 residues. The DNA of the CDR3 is TGTGCCAGCAGTGATTGGCAGGGGGGAGATACAGATACGCAGTATTTT. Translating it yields CASSDWQGGDTDTQYF.

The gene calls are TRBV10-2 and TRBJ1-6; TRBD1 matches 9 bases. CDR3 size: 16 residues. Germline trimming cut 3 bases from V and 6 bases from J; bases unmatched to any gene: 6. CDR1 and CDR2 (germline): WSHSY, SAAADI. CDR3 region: CASSEEGTGFNSPLHF. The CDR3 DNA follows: TGCGCCAGCAGTGAAGAGGGGACAGGGTTTAATTCACCCCTCCACTTT.

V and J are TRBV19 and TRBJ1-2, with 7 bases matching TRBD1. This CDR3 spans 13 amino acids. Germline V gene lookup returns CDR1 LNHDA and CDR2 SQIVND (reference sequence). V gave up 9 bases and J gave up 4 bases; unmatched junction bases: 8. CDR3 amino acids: CASLPTGSYGYTF. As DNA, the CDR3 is TGTGCCAGCCTTCCGACAGGGAGCTATGGCTACACCTTC.

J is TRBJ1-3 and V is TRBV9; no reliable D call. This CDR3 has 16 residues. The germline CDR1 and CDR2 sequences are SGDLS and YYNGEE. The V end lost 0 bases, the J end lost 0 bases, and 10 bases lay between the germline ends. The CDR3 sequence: CASSVGATGSGNTIYF. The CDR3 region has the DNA TGTGCCAGCAGCGTAGGAGCGACGGGCTCTGGAAACACCATATATTTT.

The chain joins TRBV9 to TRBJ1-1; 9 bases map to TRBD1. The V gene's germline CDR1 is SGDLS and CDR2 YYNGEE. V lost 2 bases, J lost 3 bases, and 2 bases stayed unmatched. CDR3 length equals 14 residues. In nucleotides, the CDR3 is TGTGCCAGCAGCGTTACAGGGGGCCACACTGAAGCTTTCTTT. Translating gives CASSVTGGHTEAFF.

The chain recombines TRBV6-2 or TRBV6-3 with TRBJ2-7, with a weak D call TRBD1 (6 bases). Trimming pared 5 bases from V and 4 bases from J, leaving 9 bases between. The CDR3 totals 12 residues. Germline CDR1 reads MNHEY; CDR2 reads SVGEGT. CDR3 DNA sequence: TGTGCCAGCAGTCCGGGACATTACGAGCAGTACTTC. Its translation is CASSPGHYEQYF.

CDR3 nucleotide sequence: TGTGCCAGCAGCTTGGCGGGGGCCGCAGATACGCAGTATTTT. It yields the protein CASSLAGAADTQYF. The V and J genes are TRBV7-9 and TRBJ2-3, with D possibly TRBD2 on 7 matching bases. Deletions cut 3 bases from V and 4 bases from J, with 11 bases between. CDR3 length: 14 amino acids. Per germline, CDR1 SEHNR and CDR2 FQNEAQ (reference sequence).

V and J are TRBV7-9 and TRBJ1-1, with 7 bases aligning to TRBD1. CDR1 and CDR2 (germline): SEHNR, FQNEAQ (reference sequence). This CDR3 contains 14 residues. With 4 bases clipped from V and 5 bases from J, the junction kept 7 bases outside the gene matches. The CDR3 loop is CASSSQGVTTEAFF. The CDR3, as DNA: TGTGCCAGCAGCTCCCAGGGGGTCACGACTGAAGCTTTCTTT.

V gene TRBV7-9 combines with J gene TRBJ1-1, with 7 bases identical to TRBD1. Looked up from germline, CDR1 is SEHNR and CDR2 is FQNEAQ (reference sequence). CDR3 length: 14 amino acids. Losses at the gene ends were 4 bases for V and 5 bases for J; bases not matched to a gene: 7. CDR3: CASSSQGRKTEAFF. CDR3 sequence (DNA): TGTGCCAGCAGCTCACAGGGGCGCAAAACTGAAGCTTTCTTT.

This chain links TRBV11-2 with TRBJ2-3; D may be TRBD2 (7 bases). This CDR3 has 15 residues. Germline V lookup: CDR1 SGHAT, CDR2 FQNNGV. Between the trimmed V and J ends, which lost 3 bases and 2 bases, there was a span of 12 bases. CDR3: CASSLGGRDTDTQYF. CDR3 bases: TGTGCCAGCAGCTTGGGGGGGCGCGACACAGATACGCAGTATTTT.

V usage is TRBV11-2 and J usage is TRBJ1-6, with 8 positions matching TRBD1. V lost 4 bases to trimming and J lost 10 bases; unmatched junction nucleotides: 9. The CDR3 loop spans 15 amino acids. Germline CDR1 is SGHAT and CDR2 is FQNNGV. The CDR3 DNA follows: TGTGCCAGCAGCTCAATCGGGACAGGCCAATCACCCCTCCACTTT. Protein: CASSSIGTGQSPLHF.

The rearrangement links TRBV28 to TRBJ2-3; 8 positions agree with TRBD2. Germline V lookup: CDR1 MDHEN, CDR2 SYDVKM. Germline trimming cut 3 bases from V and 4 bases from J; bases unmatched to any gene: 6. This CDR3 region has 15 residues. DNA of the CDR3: TGTGCCAGCAGTTTTTTGAGCGGGGGCGCAGATACGCAGTATTTT. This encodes CASSFLSGGADTQYF. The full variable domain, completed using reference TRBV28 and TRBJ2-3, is DVKVTQSSRYLVKRTGEKVFLECVQDMDHENMFWYRQDPGLGLRLIYFSYDVKMKEKGDIPEGYSVSREKKERFSLILESASTNQTSMYLCASSFLSGGADTQYFGPGTRLTVL.

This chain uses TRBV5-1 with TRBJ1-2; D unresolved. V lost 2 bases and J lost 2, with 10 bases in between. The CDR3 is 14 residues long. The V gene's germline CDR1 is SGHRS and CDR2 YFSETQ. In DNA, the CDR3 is TGCGCCAGCAGCTTACAAGGAGGAAACTATGGCTACACCTTC. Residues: CASSLQGGNYGYTF.

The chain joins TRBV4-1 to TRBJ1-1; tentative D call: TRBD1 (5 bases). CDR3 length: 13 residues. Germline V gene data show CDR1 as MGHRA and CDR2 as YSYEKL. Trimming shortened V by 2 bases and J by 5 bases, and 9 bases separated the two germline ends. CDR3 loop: CASSQNRGTEAFF. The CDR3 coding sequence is TGCGCCAGCAGCCAAAACCGGGGGACTGAAGCTTTCTTT.

CDR3 in DNA: TGTGCCAGCTCACCCCAATACTCAGGGTATGGCTACACCTTC. It translates to CASSPQYSGYGYTF. The chain carries TRBV18 and TRBJ1-2, with D maybe TRBD1 (5 bases). The V gene lost 3 bases and the J gene lost 5 bases, with 13 bases spanning the gap. Germline V CDR1 and CDR2: KGHSH, LQKENI. CDR3 length equals 14 residues.

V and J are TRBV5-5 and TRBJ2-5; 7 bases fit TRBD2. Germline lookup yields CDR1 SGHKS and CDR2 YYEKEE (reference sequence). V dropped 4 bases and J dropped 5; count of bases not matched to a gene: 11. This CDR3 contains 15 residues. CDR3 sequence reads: CASSSGHGGGETQYF. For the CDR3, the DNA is TGTGCCAGCAGCAGCGGACATGGGGGAGGGGAGACCCAGTACTTC.

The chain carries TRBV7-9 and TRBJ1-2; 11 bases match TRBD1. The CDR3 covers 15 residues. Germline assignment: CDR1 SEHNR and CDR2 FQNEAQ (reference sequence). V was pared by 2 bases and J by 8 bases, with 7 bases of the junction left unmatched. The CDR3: CASSLQSGTGGGYTF. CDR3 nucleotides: TGTGCCAGCAGCTTACAATCCGGGACAGGGGGAGGCTACACCTTC.

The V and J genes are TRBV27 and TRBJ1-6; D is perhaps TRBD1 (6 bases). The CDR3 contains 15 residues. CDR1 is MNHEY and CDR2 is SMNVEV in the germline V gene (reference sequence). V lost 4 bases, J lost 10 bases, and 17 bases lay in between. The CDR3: CASSSLWGPGSPLHF. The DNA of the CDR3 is TGTGCCAGCAGTTCCCTATGGGGGCCGGGCTCACCCCTCCACTTT.

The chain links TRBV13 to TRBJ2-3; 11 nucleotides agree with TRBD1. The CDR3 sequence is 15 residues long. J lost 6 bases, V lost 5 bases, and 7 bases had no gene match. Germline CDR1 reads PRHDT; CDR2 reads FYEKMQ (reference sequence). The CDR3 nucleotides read TGTGCCAGCAGCCAGGGACAGGGGGTTTTGGATACGCAGTATTTT. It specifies CASSQGQGVLDTQYF.

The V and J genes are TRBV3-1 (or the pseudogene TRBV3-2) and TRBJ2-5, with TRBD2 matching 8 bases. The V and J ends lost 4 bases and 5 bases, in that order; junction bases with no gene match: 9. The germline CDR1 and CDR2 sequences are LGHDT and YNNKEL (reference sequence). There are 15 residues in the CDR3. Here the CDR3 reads CASSPTGTRSETQYF. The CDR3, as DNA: TGTGCCAGCAGCCCTACCGGGACTAGATCGGAGACCCAGTACTTC.

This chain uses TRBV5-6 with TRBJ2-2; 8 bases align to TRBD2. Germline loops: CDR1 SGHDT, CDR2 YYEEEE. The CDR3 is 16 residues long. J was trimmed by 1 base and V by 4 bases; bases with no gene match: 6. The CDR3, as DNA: TGTGCCAGCAGCCCCCCGGGACTAGGGAACACCGGGGAGCTGTTTTTT. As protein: CASSPPGLGNTGELFF.

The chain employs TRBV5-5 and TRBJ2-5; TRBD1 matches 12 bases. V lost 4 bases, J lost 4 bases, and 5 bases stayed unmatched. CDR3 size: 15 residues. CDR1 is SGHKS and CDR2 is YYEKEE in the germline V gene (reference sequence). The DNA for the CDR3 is TGTGCCAGCAGCACCGGGACAGGGGGCAGAGAGACCCAGTACTTC. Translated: CASSTGTGGRETQYF. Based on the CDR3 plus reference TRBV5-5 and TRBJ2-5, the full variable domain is DAGVTQSPTHLIKTRGQQVTLRCSPISGHKSVSWYQQVLGQGPQFIFQYYEKEERGRGNFPDRFSARQFPNYSSELNVNALLLGDSALYLCASSTGTGGRETQYFGPGTRLLVL.

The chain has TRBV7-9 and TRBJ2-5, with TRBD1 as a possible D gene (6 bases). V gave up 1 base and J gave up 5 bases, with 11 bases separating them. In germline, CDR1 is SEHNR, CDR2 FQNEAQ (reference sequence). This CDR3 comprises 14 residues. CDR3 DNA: TGTGCCAGCAGCTTAGGGGACACCGTGGAGACCCAGTACTTC. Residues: CASSLGDTVETQYF.

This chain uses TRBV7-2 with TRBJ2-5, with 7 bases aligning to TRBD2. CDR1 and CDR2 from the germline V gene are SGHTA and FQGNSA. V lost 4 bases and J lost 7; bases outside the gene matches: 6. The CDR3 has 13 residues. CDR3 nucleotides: TGTGCCAGCAGCTCCCCGACGGGGGGGACCCAGTACTTC. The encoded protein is CASSSPTGGTQYF.

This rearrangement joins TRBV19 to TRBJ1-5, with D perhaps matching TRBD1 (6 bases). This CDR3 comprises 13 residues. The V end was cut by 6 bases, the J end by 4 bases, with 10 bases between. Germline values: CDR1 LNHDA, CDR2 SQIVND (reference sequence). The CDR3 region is CASRGQLNQPQHF. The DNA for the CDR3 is TGTGCCAGTAGAGGACAGTTAAATCAGCCCCAGCATTTT.